This T cell receptor (beta chain) appears in the sequencing data of a study of identical twins (dated by TCRdb to about 2016). With regard to the full study: TCR alpha and beta repertoires from monozygotic twins, unrelated adults of various ages and cord blood were deep-sequenced to test whether fetal clonotypes persist. Replicate twin experiments were performed at different times using different library preparation protocols to rule out contamination. Overall results and qualifications from the work: Zero-insertion analyses could be partly confounded by invariant T cells such as MAIT and iNKT, although diverse VJ usage argued against such confounding for most clonotypes. In monozygotic twins, recombination models systematically underestimated out-of-frame TCR alpha sharing, but the models matched the sharing seen between unrelated individuals. A weaker excess of twin sharing was found in beta out-of-frame sequences because the signal-to-noise ratio was lowered by fewer shared sequences. Abundant cord blood beta clonotypes had fewer insertions, young adult naive repertoires showed a similar but weaker trend, and memory repertoires showed no such trend. Because the same donors could not be followed over many years, the conclusions depended on cross-sectional statistical analysis. Compared with coincidental sharing between unrelated individuals, out-of-frame TCR alpha sequences shared between twins had an excess of sequences with low generation probability.

The library was produced with 5' RACE. The sequencer was an Illumina HiSeq 2000. Template switching introduced a universal primer binding site; the final cDNA contained a unique molecular identifier, enabling accurate counting of TCR cDNA molecules. Specific primers in the conserved constant-segment region were used to synthesize first-strand cDNA for the TCR alpha and beta chains. To control for contamination, every cDNA library carried two barcodes: a SMART-Mk sample barcode plus Illumina barcodes. TruSeq adapter sequences, together with Illumina sample barcodes, were added in two successive PCR steps. The Illumina HiSeq platform was used with custom primers to sequence TCR alpha and beta cDNA libraries. The published analysis was carried out like this. Unique molecular identifiers were extracted from raw reads with MiGEC, and CDR3 positions were determined with MiXCR. For each individual, recombination models were inferred using an EM algorithm with the repgenHMM and IGoR tools. The analysis of shared clonotypes was done with the tcR package in R, with sharing normalized by the product of cloneset sizes. To study raw recombination without the effects of thymic and clonal selection, out-of-frame nonproductive sequences were analyzed. TCRdb reworked the public reads: Q25 trimming with fastp, MiXCR clone assembly, productive beta chains retained. Merged by CDR3 protein, the rows form single entries marked with the most common genes and DNA. TCRdb, not the authors, supplied the V and J calls. The sample table contains hundreds of thousands of distinct CDR3 sequences; only one count was recorded for 21% of them. Over 4% of the sample goes to the ten largest clones.

V lost 5 bases and J lost 0 bases; the stretch between them is 5 bases long. Based on the germline V gene, the CDR1 and CDR2 sequences are SQVTM and ANQGSEA. Reading from cysteine to phenylalanine, the CDR3 counts 11 amino acids. Only the CDR3 DNA stays, 33 bases, in frame from base 1. A word on this clonotype: Its recognized antigen is unknown. No base qualities exist here, and no much larger clone lies one base off it.

All donors were healthy Caucasians. The twin cohort consisted of three pairs of female monozygotic twins, all aged about 18 to 29 years. Peripheral blood mononuclear cells were the source from which RNA for the TCR libraries was isolated. These data also featured in a second study, about T cells expressing NK-cell markers. As the second paper documents: Eight or nine donors provided sorted CD3+CD56+NKG2C+, CD3+CD56+NKG2C- and CD3+CD56-NKG2C+ T-cell subsets, whose TCR beta-chain repertoires were profiled. Among the eight sequenced donors, seven were HCMV-seropositive and one was HCMV-seronegative. In several experiments an anti-gammadeltaTCR antibody was added to restrict sorting to alphabetaTCR-expressing T cells. For more than 5 donors, the dominant CD3+CD56+NKG2C+ clonotypes were among the top 10 CD8+ clonotypes and accounted for about 1.0-8% of CD8+ T cells. Those dominant clonotypes were again the most abundant among CD3+CD56-NKG2C+ cells in several donors, at about 28.3-60.1%. Whether the expanded NKG2C-expressing T cell clones were specific for HCMV antigens remained unclear. The eight sequenced donors were randomly selected healthy volunteers, three men and five women. HCMV serostatus was determined by detecting HCMV-specific IgG in serum with a commercial ELISA kit. For 5 or 6 donors, unsorted PBMC were also used to sequence bulk peripheral blood T-cell repertoires. MIGEC was used to demultiplex reads and group the reads by UMI, and MiTCR was used to assemble and quantify clonotypes. To remove erroneous sequences, TCR cDNA sequences were retained only when supported by two or more reads. The tcR package was used for downstream repertoire analysis, and clonotypes were matched across fractions by CDR3 nucleotide sequence plus V segment. VDJmatch was used to annotate antigen specificity against VDJdb, with one amino acid substitution in CDR3 allowed.

Sequenced input: PBMCs. This receptor was identified in a young woman in good health. The chain is assembled from TRBV29-1 and TRBJ2-7, with no confident D gene call. CDR3 sequence: CSVRLSYEQYF. The sequenced DNA is TGCAGCGTTAGACTCTCCTACGAGCAGTACTTC.